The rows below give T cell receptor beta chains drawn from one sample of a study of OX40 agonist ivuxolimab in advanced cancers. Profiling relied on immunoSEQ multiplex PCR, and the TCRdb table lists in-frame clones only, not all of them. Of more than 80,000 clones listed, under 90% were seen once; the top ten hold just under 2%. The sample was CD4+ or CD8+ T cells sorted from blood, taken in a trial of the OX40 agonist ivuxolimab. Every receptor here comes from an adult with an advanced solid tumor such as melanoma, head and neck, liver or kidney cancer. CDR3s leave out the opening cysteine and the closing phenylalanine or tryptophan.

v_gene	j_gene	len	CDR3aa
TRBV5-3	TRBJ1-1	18	ARSLVFVVGQGKMNTEAF
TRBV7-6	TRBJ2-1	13	ASSLGQSQGNEQF
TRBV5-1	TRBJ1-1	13	ASSRGGFMNTEAF
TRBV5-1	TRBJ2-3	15	ASSPYGSGMSTDTQY
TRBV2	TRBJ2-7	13	ASSESVQGNHEQY
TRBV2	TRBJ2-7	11	ASTKDILNEQY
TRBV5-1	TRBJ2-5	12	ASSLEGQGETQY
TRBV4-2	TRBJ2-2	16	ASSQAKQGDANTGELF
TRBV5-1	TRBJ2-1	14	ASSTRSGSGLNEQF
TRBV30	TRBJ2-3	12	AWSRGRTGDTQY
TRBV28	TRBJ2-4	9	ASSSPDIQY
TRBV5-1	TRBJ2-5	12	ASTPSTVQETQY
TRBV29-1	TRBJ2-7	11	SVEGQGAGEQY
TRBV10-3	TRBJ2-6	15	AISSGTGASGANVLT
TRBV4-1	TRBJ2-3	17	ASSQVPRTSGRGTDTQY
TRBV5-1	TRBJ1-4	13	ASRLGVSTNEKLF
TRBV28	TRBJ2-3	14	ASSPGTSGITDTQY
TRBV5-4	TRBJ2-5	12	ASSPQDLGETQY
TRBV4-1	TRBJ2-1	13	ANSQGGVSYNEQF
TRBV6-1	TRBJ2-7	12	ASRESWSTYEQY
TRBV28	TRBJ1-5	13	ASSSPREGQQPQH
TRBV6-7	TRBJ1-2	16	ASSYSGVRGPSNYGYT
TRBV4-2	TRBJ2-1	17	ASSQGSNGRGRSYNEQF
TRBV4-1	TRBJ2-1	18	ASSRPGSWTSGSQGGEQF
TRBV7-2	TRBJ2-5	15	ASSLPAGLAGGETQY
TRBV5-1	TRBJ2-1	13	ASSFTLNTDNEQF
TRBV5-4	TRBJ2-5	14	ASSPRTGEDQETQY
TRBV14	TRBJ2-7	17	ASSQPPGQGEGIGYEQY
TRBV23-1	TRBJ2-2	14	ASSQGAPWVTGELF
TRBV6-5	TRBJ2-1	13	ASSWAGLAGIEQF
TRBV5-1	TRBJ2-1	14	ASSLLISGREGEQF
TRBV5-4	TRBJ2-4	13	ASSFTSGSGNIQY
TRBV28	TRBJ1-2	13	ASSTPRDRGLGYT
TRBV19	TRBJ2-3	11	ASSMGPRGTQY
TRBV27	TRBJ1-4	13	ASSFGQNSREKLF
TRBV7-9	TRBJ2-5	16	ASSLARGSGRQEETQY
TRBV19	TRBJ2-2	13	ASSGQVANTGELF
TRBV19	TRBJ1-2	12	ASSWEEVGYGYT
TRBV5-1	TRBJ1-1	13	ASSLQGQGNTEAF
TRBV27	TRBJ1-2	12	ASRLLRDSYGYT
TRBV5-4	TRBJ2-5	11	ASSLGTQETQY
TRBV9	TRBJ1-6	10	ASSYNDSPLH
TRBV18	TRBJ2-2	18	ASSQLQTSGRALNTGELF
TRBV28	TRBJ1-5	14	ASSLRSAASNQPQH
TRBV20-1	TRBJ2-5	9	SATEAETQY
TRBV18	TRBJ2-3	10	ASSPGPDTQY
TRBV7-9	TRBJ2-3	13	ASSFGQGGTDTQY
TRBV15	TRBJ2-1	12	ATSREGIRDEQF
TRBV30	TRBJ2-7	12	AWSGLARSYEQY
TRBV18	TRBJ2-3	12	ASSQSGRPDTQY
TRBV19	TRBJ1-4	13	ASSWSGRDNEKLF
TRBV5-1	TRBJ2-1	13	ASSLDEQGSDEQF
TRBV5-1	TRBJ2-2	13	ASSPGAMDTGELF